These 21 T cell receptor beta chains were sequenced from one sample in a study of read filtering for tumor transcriptome and immune sequencing. From approximately 400 ng of RNA, a library with molecular barcoded alpha/delta and beta/gamma adaptors was made. One entry per CDR3 protein, called by TCRdb with MiXCR from the reads. The sample has 75,000 to 90,000 distinct CDR3 sequences; 12% are singletons. Sequenced material: a population of CD138-negative cells sorted from bone marrow. These TCRs come from a donor at least 40 years old with multiple myeloma.

About this clonotype: This may arise from a read error, as a much more abundant clone is one base away. The chain combines TRBV28 with TRBJ2-5, with D perhaps TRBD1 (6 bases). This CDR3 has 13 amino acids. Trimming shortened V by 6 bases and J by 1 base, and 9 bases separated the two germline ends. CDR1 and CDR2 (germline): MDHEN, SYDVKM. The CDR3 region is CASSGQPQETQYF. The CDR3, as DNA: TGTGCCAGCAGCGGACAGCCCCAAGAGACCCAGTACTTC. Filled out from reference TRBV28 and TRBJ2-5, the complete variable domain reads DVKVTQSSRYLVKRTGEKVFLECVQDMDHENMFWYRQDPGLGLRLIYFSYDVKMKEKGDIPEGYSVSREKKERFSLILESASTNQTSMYLCASSGQPQETQYFGPGTRLLVL.

The genes are TRBV7-9 and TRBJ2-5; D may be TRBD2 (5 bases). Trimming took 5 bases from V and 4 from J, leaving 17 bases between them. CDR1 and CDR2 (germline): SEHNR, FQNEAQ (reference sequence). CDR3 length: 15 amino acids. The CDR3: CASSPWGEPRETQYF. CDR3 coding DNA: TGTGCCAGCAGCCCCTGGGGAGAACCACGAGAGACCCAGTACTTC.

Many counts were recorded for this clonotype. The genes are TRBV20-1 and TRBJ2-1, with 9 bases fitting TRBD1. Germline V lookup: CDR1 DFQATT, CDR2 SNEGSKA (reference sequence). Germline trimming cut 3 bases from V and 8 bases from J; bases unmatched to any gene: 8. The CDR3 runs 14 residues. The CDR3: CSASPGQGFHEQFF. DNA of the CDR3: TGCAGTGCTAGTCCGGGACAGGGTTTCCATGAGCAGTTCTTC.

The table lists this clonotype with a few counts. This chain connects TRBV7-9 to TRBJ1-6, with a weak D call TRBD1 (5 bases). The ends were cut back, 5 bases at V and 1 base at J, with 12 bases in the middle. Looked up from germline, CDR1 is SEHNR and CDR2 is FQNEAQ (reference sequence). This CDR3 has 16 residues. Written as DNA, the CDR3 is TGTGCCAGCAGCCCAATGGGGGGTTCCTATAATTCACCCCTCCACTTT. Protein sequence: CASSPMGGSYNSPLHF.

In this sample, this clonotype turned up many times. The chain combines TRBV20-1 with TRBJ2-1; 10 bases line up with TRBD2. V lost 6 bases, J lost 9 bases, and 8 bases stayed unmatched. This CDR3 is built from 13 residues. CDR1 and CDR2 from the germline V gene are DFQATT and SNEGSKA (reference sequence). The CDR3 is CSARTSGSSEQFF. CDR3 in DNA: TGCAGTGCACGGACTAGCGGAAGTAGTGAGCAGTTCTTC.

A remark on this clonotype: Since a much larger clone is just one base distant, this may be a read error. The chain couples TRBV11-3 to TRBJ2-5; TRBD1 or TRBD2 may be the D gene (5 bases each). The V gene's germline CDR1 is SGHNT and CDR2 YENEEA. Trimming pared 2 bases from V and 7 bases from J, leaving 14 bases between. CDR3 length: 14 amino acids. As DNA, the CDR3 is TGTGCCAGCAGCTTAAATCAGGGAGATGGGACCCAGTACTTC. Translation gives CASSLNQGDGTQYF.

This clonotype came up many times. In nucleotides, the CDR3 is TGTGCCAGCAGTGGTCGACAGGGCGCGAACACTGAAGCTTTCTTT. This gives the protein CASSGRQGANTEAFF. The J gene is TRBJ1-1, the V gene TRBV6-2 or TRBV6-3, with 7 bases that match TRBD1. The V segment lost 5 bases and the J segment 1 base; nucleotides outside the gene matches: 7. This CDR3 is built from 15 residues. Germline CDR1 reads MNHEY; CDR2 reads SVGEGT.

This clonotype was seen ten or more times. The chain is built from TRBV6-2 or TRBV6-3 and TRBJ2-5, with 8 bases identical to TRBD1. V lost 6 bases and J lost 2; bases outside the gene matches: 5. This CDR3 contains 14 residues. Germline CDR1 MNHEY, CDR2 SVGEGT. The CDR3 here is CASSRGQFQETQYF. The CDR3 DNA sequence: TGTGCCAGCAGCAGGGGGCAGTTTCAAGAGACCCAGTACTTC.

Concerning this clonotype: Being one base from a much bigger clone, this may be a read error. The CDR3 does not close with the conserved phenylalanine or tryptophan, likely indicating a read error. This chain connects TRBV12-3 or TRBV12-4 to TRBJ2-3; 8 bases align to TRBD2. The CDR3 sequence is 13 residues long. V lost 2 bases to trimming and J lost 5 bases; unmatched junction nucleotides: 0. In DNA form, the CDR3 reads TGTGCCAGCAGTTTAAGCGGGGGAGATACGCAGTATGTT. This gives the protein CASSLSGGDTQYV.

This clonotype was counted between two and nine times. A clone one base away is much larger, so this may be a read error. The chain recombines TRBV5-1 with TRBJ2-2; D is unresolved. Per the germline V gene, CDR1 is SGHRS and CDR2 is YFSETQ. The V end was cut by 3 bases, the J end by 6 bases, with 9 bases between. The CDR3 runs 13 residues. CDR3 amino acids: CASSWGIAGELFF. In DNA, the CDR3 is TGCGCCAGCAGCTGGGGAATCGCCGGGGAGCTGTTTTTT.

This clonotype came up many times. V usage is TRBV2 and J usage is TRBJ2-7; D gene ambiguous. Trimming stripped 3 bases from V and 6 bases from J, with 12 bases between. The germline V gene encodes CDR1 SNHLY and CDR2 FYNNEI. This CDR3 region has 13 residues. The CDR3 DNA sequence: TGTGCCAGCAGTGAGGGCTTCGGTGGCGAGCAGTACTTC. Translating it yields CASSEGFGGEQYF.

J is TRBJ2-4 and V is TRBV9; D uncertain. The length of the CDR3 is 14 residues. V was shortened by 0 bases and J by 5 bases, with 9 bases between the two germline ends. CDR1 is SGDLS, CDR2 YYNGEE, per germline. CDR3 amino acids: CASSVASEENIQYF. The CDR3, as DNA: TGTGCCAGCAGCGTAGCCTCGGAAGAAAACATTCAGTACTTC.

This clonotype was recorded at least ten times. This chain uses TRBV29-1 with TRBJ1-1, with 7 bases that match TRBD1. After removal of 6 bases from V and 0 bases from J, the junction contained 1 base not matched to a gene. Germline lookup yields CDR1 SQVTM and CDR2 ANQGSEA. This CDR3 comprises 12 residues. The CDR3 DNA follows: TGCAGCGTCGGGACAGTGAACACTGAAGCTTTCTTT. Translating it yields CSVGTVNTEAFF.

About this clonotype itself: Given a much more abundant clone one base away, this may be a read error. V is TRBV25-1 and J is TRBJ2-3, with no clear D. V shed 5 bases and J shed 5 bases, with 14 bases lying between them. CDR1 and CDR2 from the germline V gene are MGHDK and SYGVNS. This CDR3 has 14 amino acids. This CDR3 is CASSSSLEGDTQYF. For the CDR3, the DNA is TGTGCCAGCAGTTCGAGCCTGGAAGGAGATACGCAGTATTTT.

On this clonotype itself: This may be a read error, as it is one base from a much larger clone. The rearrangement uses TRBV5-1 and TRBJ2-5, with D perhaps matching TRBD2 (5 bases). The ends were cut back, 1 base at V and 5 bases at J, with 18 bases in the middle. Per the germline V gene, CDR1 is SGHRS and CDR2 is YFSETQ. This CDR3 region has 16 residues. CDR3 sequence (DNA): TGCGCCAGCAGCTTGTCTGGCAGGAGGCTGGGTGAGACCCAGTACTTC. It encodes CASSLSGRRLGETQYF.

This clonotype was recorded many times. The gene calls are TRBV12-3 or TRBV12-4 and TRBJ2-1; 9 bases align to TRBD2. CDR3 length: 15 residues. J lost 5 bases, V lost 3 bases, and 5 bases had no gene match. The CDR3 reads CASSFSSGVNNEQFF. For the CDR3, the DNA is TGTGCCAGCAGTTTTTCTAGCGGGGTCAACAATGAGCAGTTCTTC.

This clonotype was seen repeatedly, ten times or more. Since a much larger clone is just one base distant, this may be a read error. The V gene is TRBV29-1, the J gene TRBJ2-1; no clear D gene. The CDR3 is 14 residues long. Germline V gives CDR1 SQVTM, CDR2 ANQGSEA. DNA of the CDR3: TGCAGCGTTGAACTAGAGGCCTCCTACAATGGGCAGTTCTTC. This codes for CSVELEASYNGQFF.

This clonotype was counted at least ten times. V is TRBV2 and J is TRBJ2-1; no firm D call. This CDR3 spans 15 amino acids. Trimming cost V 7 bases and J 1 base, with 14 bases left between them. Germline V gives CDR1 SNHLY, CDR2 FYNNEI. The CDR3 loop is CASIRPWGSYNEQFF. Written as DNA, the CDR3 is TGTGCCAGCATCAGACCCTGGGGATCCTACAATGAGCAGTTCTTC.

V usage is TRBV9 and J usage is TRBJ2-3, with a weak D call TRBD2 (6 bases). V gave up 4 bases and J gave up 2 bases, with 17 bases separating them. The CDR3 runs to 16 residues. The germline V gene has CDR1 SGDLS and CDR2 YYNGEE. The CDR3 DNA reads TGTGCCAGCAGCCAAGCGGAGGGAACGGTCACAGATACGCAGTATTTT. This encodes CASSQAEGTVTDTQYF.

This clonotype occurred many times. The rearrangement uses TRBV11-2 and TRBJ2-7; D remains ambiguous. The ends were cut back, 1 base at V and 5 bases at J, with 15 bases in the middle. Germline V CDR1 and CDR2: SGHAT, FQNNGV. CDR3 length: 15 amino acids. CDR3 residues: CASSLGQLLPDEQYF. In DNA, the CDR3 is TGTGCCAGCAGCTTAGGGCAGCTTCTTCCGGACGAGCAGTACTTC.

The sample holds many counts of this clonotype. The rearrangement links TRBV30 to TRBJ1-1, with 8 positions matching TRBD1. V gave up 3 bases and J gave up 1 base; unmatched junction bases: 7. Germline CDR1 reads GTSNPN; CDR2 reads SVGIG (reference sequence). CDR3 length: 15 residues. The CDR3 DNA reads TGTGCCTGGAGAGCCGGGGACAGGAGGAACACTGAAGCTTTCTTT. As protein: CAWRAGDRRNTEAFF.